The 10 T cell receptor beta chains given below trace back to one sample, sequenced in a study of blood T cell repertoires in COVID-19. Some clones are missing from TCRdb's copy, which holds only in-frame ones; the method was immunoSEQ multiplex PCR. In the table there are approximately 31,000 clones, about 88% of which are singletons. Sequenced: peripheral blood. These TCRs come from an older man with acute or convalescent COVID-19.

V is TRBV9 and J is TRBJ1-3; possible D gene TRBD1, 6 bases. Per the germline V gene, CDR1 is SGDLS and CDR2 is YYNGEE. V lost 0 bases and J 2 bases, leaving 24 bases between the germline ends. This CDR3 region has 20 residues. CDR3 region: CASSVGTQGLGARAGNTIYF. DNA of the CDR3: TGTGCCAGCAGCGTAGGGACGCAGGGCCTGGGGGCCCGGGCTGGAAACACCATATATTTT.

This chain uses TRBV28 with TRBJ2-3; 10 bases fit TRBD1. The V and J ends lost 5 bases and 6 bases, in that order; junction bases with no gene match: 8. CDR1 is MDHEN and CDR2 is SYDVKM in the germline V gene. The CDR3 extends over 15 amino acids. The CDR3, as DNA: TGTGCCAGCAGTGGCCGGACAGGGGGAGCTGATACGCAGTATTTT. It is translated as CASSGRTGGADTQYF.

This clone was detected once. The gene calls are TRBV18 and TRBJ2-7; 9 bases agree with TRBD2. The CDR3 loop spans 15 amino acids. The germline gives CDR1 KGHSH, CDR2 LQKENI. Trimming took 3 bases from V and 2 from J; bases not matched to a gene: 5. DNA for the CDR3: TGTGCCAGCTCACCCGCGACTAGCGGCCCCTACGAGCAGTACTTC. Translated, it gives CASSPATSGPYEQYF.

This sequence joins TRBV6-5 and TRBJ2-7; 8 bases line up with TRBD2. CDR1 is MNHEY, CDR2 SVGAGI, per germline. V trimming: 0 bases; J trimming: 2 bases; junction bases outside the gene matches: 6. This CDR3 has 16 amino acids. This CDR3 is CASSYSRLAGAYEQYF. The CDR3 DNA sequence: TGTGCCAGCAGTTACTCTAGGCTAGCGGGCGCCTACGAGCAGTACTTC.

The chain couples TRBV11-3 to TRBJ2-1; 11 bases fit TRBD2. CDR1 is SGHNT and CDR2 is YENEEA in the germline V gene. The ends lost 0 bases at V and 9 bases at J; junction bases unmatched: 7. The CDR3 sequence is 16 residues long. CDR3 residues: CASSLDGTSGAAEQFF. In DNA form, the CDR3 reads TGTGCCAGCAGCTTAGATGGGACTAGCGGTGCGGCTGAGCAGTTCTTC.

This chain connects TRBV18 to TRBJ2-1; TRBD2 agrees at 9 bases. Per germline, CDR1 KGHSH and CDR2 LQKENI. The CDR3 totals 16 residues. After removal of 2 bases from V and 0 bases from J, the junction contained 2 bases not matched to a gene. The CDR3 nucleotides are TGTGCCAGCTCACCAACACTAGCGGGCTCCTACAATGAGCAGTTCTTC. Amino acids: CASSPTLAGSYNEQFF. The full variable domain, its missing parts supplied by reference TRBV18 and TRBJ2-1, is NAGVMQNPRHLVRRRGQEARLRCSPMKGHSHVYWYRQLPEEGLKFMVYLQKENIIDESGMPKERFSAEFPKEGPSILRIQQVVRGDSAAYFCASSPTLAGSYNEQFFGPGTRLTVL.

The chain carries TRBV7-9 and TRBJ1-1, with D unresolved. The CDR3 is made up of 13 amino acids. Germline CDR1 is SEHNR and CDR2 is FQNEAQ (reference sequence). The V end was cut by 6 bases, the J end by 6 bases, with 14 bases between. The DNA of the CDR3 is TGTGCCAGCAGGGAGTTCAGAGACTCTGAAGCTTTCTTT. Translation gives CASREFRDSEAFF.

The V gene is TRBV11-3, the J gene TRBJ2-1; weak D call: TRBD2 (6 bases). Trimming took 4 bases from V and 7 from J, leaving 29 bases between them. Looked up from germline, CDR1 is SGHNT and CDR2 is YENEEA. The CDR3 runs to 19 residues. The CDR3 DNA is TGTGCCAGCAGCTCCGCGGGATCACACCGGACTGGAATTCCGAATGAGCAGTTCTTC. Translating gives CASSSAGSHRTGIPNEQFF.

For the CDR3, the DNA is TGTGCCAGCTCACCTACCGGGACAGGGGTTGGAAACACCATATATTTT. It yields the protein CASSPTGTGVGNTIYF. This chain links TRBV18 with TRBJ1-3; 10 bases map to TRBD1. This CDR3 comprises 16 residues. The germline gives CDR1 KGHSH, CDR2 LQKENI. V lost 3 bases, J lost 3 bases, and 5 bases stayed unmatched.

The chain is built from TRBV18 and TRBJ2-6, with D tentatively TRBD1 (6 bases). The CDR3 has 16 residues. CDR1 is KGHSH and CDR2 is LQKENI in the germline V gene. The V and J ends lost 2 bases and 4 bases respectively, with 12 bases between them. The CDR3 coding sequence is TGTGCCAGCTCACCAATTACAGGGACCGGGGCCAACGTCCTGACTTTC. This codes for CASSPITGTGANVLTF.